One and the same sample provided the 14 T cell receptor beta chains below, sequenced in a study of CD4 T cells in relation to SARS-CoV-2 and coronaviruses. These receptors are not linked to any known antigen. Produced via immunoSEQ multiplex PCR; TCRdb's table is partial and in-frame only. In the table there are under 25,000 clones, over 75% of which are singletons. Unexposed donor CD4+ T cells date from about 2010-2019, before the COVID-19 pandemic. After less than 11 days of culture, CD4+ T cells were isolated. Sequenced: CD4+ T cells from PBMCs, cultured in vitro. Every receptor here comes from a human donor in good health.

The rearrangement links TRBV7-9 to TRBJ2-3, with 14 bases aligning to TRBD2. The CDR3 has 18 residues. J gave up 1 base and V 3 bases, and 6 bases lay outside the gene matches. Germline loops: CDR1 SEHNR, CDR2 FQNEAQ (reference sequence). CDR3 amino acids: CASSLGLAGDLRTDTQYF. In DNA, the CDR3 is TGTGCCAGCAGCTTGGGACTAGCGGGAGACCTTCGCACAGATACGCAGTATTTT.

The chain couples TRBV7-9 to TRBJ2-7, with 12 nucleotides matching TRBD1. This CDR3 region has 14 residues. Unmatched junction bases numbered 6, after V lost 5 bases and J lost 7 bases. Germline-derived CDR1 and CDR2 are SEHNR and FQNEAQ (reference sequence). CDR3 residues: CASSLGTGGREQYF. DNA for the CDR3: TGTGCCAGCAGCCTAGGGACAGGGGGCCGGGAGCAGTACTTC.

This CDR3 is CASTRQGGGNTEAFF. The CDR3 DNA reads TGTGCCAGCACCCGACAGGGTGGGGGGAACACTGAAGCTTTCTTT. V gene TRBV7-9 combines with J gene TRBJ1-1, with 7 bases that match TRBD1. After removal of 7 bases from V and 1 base from J, the junction contained 9 bases not matched to a gene. This CDR3 comprises 15 residues. CDR1 SEHNR and CDR2 FQNEAQ come from the germline V gene (reference sequence).

The sample holds a few counts of this clone. The V gene is TRBV5-1, the J gene TRBJ1-4; 8 bases fit TRBD1. The CDR3 extends over 16 amino acids. With V trimmed by 4 bases and J by 8 bases, 13 bases remained unmatched. Germline-derived CDR1 and CDR2 are SGHRS and YFSETQ. The DNA for the CDR3 is TGCGCCAGCAGCCTGGGGGGACAGGCGGAAAGAGAAAAACTGTTTTTT. It yields the protein CASSLGGQAEREKLFF.

In this sample, this clone turned up once. The J gene is TRBJ1-1, the V gene TRBV5-1; D not resolved. Trimming removed 3 bases at V and 1 base at J, with 7 bases between. Germline V CDR1 and CDR2: SGHRS, YFSETQ. The CDR3 contains 13 residues. The CDR3 coding sequence is TGCGCCAGCAGCTGGGCGGGGAACACTGAAGCTTTCTTT. Encoded protein: CASSWAGNTEAFF.

The J gene is TRBJ2-1, the V gene TRBV6-2 or TRBV6-3; TRBD2 matches 9 bases. The CDR3 has 19 residues. Trimming cost V 2 bases and J 3 bases; bases outside gene matches: 14. Germline lookup yields CDR1 MNHEY and CDR2 SVGEGT. The CDR3: CASSYQVGAGGWNYNEQFF. CDR3 DNA sequence: TGTGCCAGCAGTTACCAGGTGGGGGCGGGAGGGTGGAACTACAATGAGCAGTTCTTC.

The V call is TRBV7-8, the J call TRBJ1-5; no reliable D call. The CDR3 runs to 15 residues. Germline V CDR1 and CDR2: SGHVS, FQNEAQ. Trimming shortened V by 1 base and J by 0 bases, and 7 bases separated the two germline ends. Written as DNA, the CDR3 is TGTGCCAGCAGCTTAGTTGGCCTTAGCAATCAGCCCCAGCATTTT. It is translated as CASSLVGLSNQPQHF.

This chain links TRBV18 with TRBJ2-5; possibly TRBD1 or TRBD2 for D (5 bases each). CDR3 length equals 11 residues. V was cut by 3 bases and J by 7 bases, with 6 bases left in between. Germline-derived CDR1 and CDR2 are KGHSH and LQKENI. The CDR3 nucleotides read TGTGCCAGCTCACCTGGGGGGACCCAGTACTTC. Translated, it gives CASSPGGTQYF. Drawing the rest from reference TRBV18 and TRBJ2-5, the complete variable domain is NAGVMQNPRHLVRRRGQEARLRCSPMKGHSHVYWYRQLPEEGLKFMVYLQKENIIDESGMPKERFSAEFPKEGPSILRIQQVVRGDSAAYFCASSPGGTQYFGPGTRLLVL.

A remark on this clone: The junction departs from the called germline gene at one end, perhaps through a read error. CDR3 sequence (DNA): TGTGCCTGGAGTGTACTGGGACATCTTAACTTC. Translated, it gives CAWSVLGHLNF. The chain couples TRBV30 to TRBJ2-7; a weak D match, TRBD1 (6 bases). This CDR3 contains 11 residues. In germline, CDR1 is GTSNPN, CDR2 SVGIG (reference sequence).

This chain uses TRBV18 with TRBJ1-1; 10 nucleotides match TRBD1. CDR3 size: 19 residues. Germline lookup yields CDR1 KGHSH and CDR2 LQKENI. J gave up 1 base and V 2 bases, and 13 bases lay outside the gene matches. CDR3 in amino acids: CASSPNLRDRGYRNTEAFF. CDR3 coding DNA: TGTGCCAGCTCACCAAACCTCCGGGACAGGGGTTATAGGAACACTGAAGCTTTCTTT.

V gene TRBV11-2 combines with J gene TRBJ2-7; D may correspond to TRBD1 or TRBD2 (5 bases each). There are 14 residues in the CDR3. The germline CDR1 and CDR2 sequences are SGHAT and FQNNGV. The V and J ends lost 6 bases and 5 bases respectively, with 17 bases between them. For the CDR3, the DNA is TGTGCCAGCAGGGTCCCGGGACGAGGTGACGAGCAGTACTTC. This gives the protein CASRVPGRGDEQYF.

The chain employs TRBV30 and TRBJ1-2; D is uncertain. V shed 2 bases and J shed 3 bases, with 7 bases lying between them. This CDR3 region has 12 residues. Germline CDR1 and CDR2: GTSNPN and SVGIG (reference sequence). Here the CDR3 reads CAWSNGDYGYTF. The CDR3, as DNA: TGTGCCTGGAGTAACGGGGACTATGGCTACACCTTC.

V and J are TRBV5-5 and TRBJ1-1; possibly TRBD1 for D (5 bases). The CDR3 contains 15 residues. Germline CDR1 is SGHKS and CDR2 is YYEKEE (reference sequence). Deletions cut 1 base from V and 4 bases from J, with 14 bases between. CDR3 sequence (DNA): TGTGCCAGCAGCTTGCCTCCGGGCGGGGGCACTGAAGCTTTCTTT. Protein sequence: CASSLPPGGGTEAFF.

The chain carries TRBV7-9 and TRBJ1-1; D gene unclear. V lost 1 base to trimming and J lost 0 bases, with 6 bases between them. Germline V gene data show CDR1 as SEHNR and CDR2 as FQNEAQ (reference sequence). There are 14 residues in the CDR3. This CDR3 is CASSLDRMNTEAFF. The CDR3 nucleotides read TGTGCCAGCAGCTTAGACCGAATGAACACTGAAGCTTTCTTT.